This TCR beta chain was sequenced for a study of blood T cell repertoires in COVID-19. The overall study: Spain, Italy and the United States supplied samples that represented acute and convalescent COVID-19. The analysed material was cDNA or gDNA that came from T cells, B-cell-depleted T cells, or PBMCs.

Enrollment of patients from Seattle took place during active infection, with longitudinal follow-up. CDR1 is KGHSH, CDR2 LQKENI, per germline. V lost 8 bases and J lost 1; bases outside the gene matches: 2. This CDR3 has 13 amino acids. This clone came up once. Authors' methods: Cell counts per sample came from amplifying reference gene primers. Produced via immunoSEQ multiplex PCR; TCRdb's table is partial and in-frame only. D and trimming come from the DNA, and the V and J calls and clone size come from that table. This repertoire shows 250,000 to 350,000 clones, more than 85% found once; its top ten account for about 2.2%.

The receptor was isolated from a woman aged 30 to 39 with COVID-19, enrolled during active disease. J is TRBJ1-1 and V is TRBV18, with TRBD1 matching over 9 bases. The sequenced sample was peripheral blood. The CDR3 nucleotides read TGTGCCAGCAAGGGACAGGGGAACACTGAAGCTTTCTTT. It is translated as CASKGQGNTEAFF.